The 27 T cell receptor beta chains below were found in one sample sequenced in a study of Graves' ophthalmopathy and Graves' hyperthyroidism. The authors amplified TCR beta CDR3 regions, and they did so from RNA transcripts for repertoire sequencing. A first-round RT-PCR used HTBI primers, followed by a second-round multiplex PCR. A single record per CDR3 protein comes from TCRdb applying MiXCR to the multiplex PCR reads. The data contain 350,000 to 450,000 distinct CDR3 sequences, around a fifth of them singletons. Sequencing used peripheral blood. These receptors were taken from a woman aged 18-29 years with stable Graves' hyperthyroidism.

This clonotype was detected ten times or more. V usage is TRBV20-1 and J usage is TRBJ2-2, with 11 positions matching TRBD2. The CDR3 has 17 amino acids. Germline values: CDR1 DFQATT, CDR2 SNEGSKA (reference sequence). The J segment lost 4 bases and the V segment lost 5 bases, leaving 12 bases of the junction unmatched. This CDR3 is CSAFIAGGPHGTGELFF. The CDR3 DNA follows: TGCAGTGCTTTTATAGCGGGAGGGCCTCATGGCACCGGGGAGCTGTTTTTT.

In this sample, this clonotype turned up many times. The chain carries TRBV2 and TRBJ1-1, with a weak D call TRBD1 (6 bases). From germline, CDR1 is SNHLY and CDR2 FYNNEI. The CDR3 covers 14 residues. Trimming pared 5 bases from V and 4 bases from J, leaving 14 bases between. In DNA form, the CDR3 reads TGTGCCAGCAGTAAACAGGGCTCGTTCACTGAAGCTTTCTTT. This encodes CASSKQGSFTEAFF.

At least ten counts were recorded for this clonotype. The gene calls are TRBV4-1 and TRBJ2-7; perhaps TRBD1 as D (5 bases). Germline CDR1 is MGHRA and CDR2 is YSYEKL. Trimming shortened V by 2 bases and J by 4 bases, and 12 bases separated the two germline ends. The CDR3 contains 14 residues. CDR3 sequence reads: CASSQRQGSYEQYF. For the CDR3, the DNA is TGCGCCAGCAGCCAAAGGCAGGGTAGTTACGAGCAGTACTTC.

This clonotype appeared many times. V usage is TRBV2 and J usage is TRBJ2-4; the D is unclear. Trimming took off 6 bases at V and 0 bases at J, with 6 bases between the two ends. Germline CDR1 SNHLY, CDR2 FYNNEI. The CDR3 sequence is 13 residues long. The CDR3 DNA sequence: TGTGCCAGCAGCTCATTAGCCAAAAACATTCAGTACTTC. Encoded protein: CASSSLAKNIQYF.

In DNA, the CDR3 is TGTGCCAGCAGCTCAGTCCCGGGACAGGGAATGGGTGGCTACACCTTC. Amino acids: CASSSVPGQGMGGYTF. The rearrangement uses TRBV5-4 and TRBJ1-2, with 9 bases lining up with TRBD1. V dropped 3 bases and J dropped 7; count of bases not matched to a gene: 13. From germline, CDR1 is SGHNT and CDR2 YYREEE (reference sequence). This CDR3 has 16 amino acids.

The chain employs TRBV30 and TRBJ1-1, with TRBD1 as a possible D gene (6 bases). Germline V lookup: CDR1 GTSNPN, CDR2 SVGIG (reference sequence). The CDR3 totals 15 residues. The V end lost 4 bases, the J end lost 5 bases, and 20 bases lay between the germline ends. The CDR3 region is CAWNGGGGGATEAFF. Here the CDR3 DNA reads TGTGCCTGGAATGGAGGCGGAGGGGGGGCAACTGAAGCTTTCTTT.

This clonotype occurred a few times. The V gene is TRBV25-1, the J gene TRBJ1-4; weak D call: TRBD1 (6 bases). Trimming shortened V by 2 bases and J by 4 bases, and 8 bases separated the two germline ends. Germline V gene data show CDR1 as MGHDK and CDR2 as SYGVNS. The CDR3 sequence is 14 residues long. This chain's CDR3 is CASSERTVNEKLFF. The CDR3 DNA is TGTGCCAGCAGTGAAAGGACAGTTAATGAAAAACTGTTTTTT.

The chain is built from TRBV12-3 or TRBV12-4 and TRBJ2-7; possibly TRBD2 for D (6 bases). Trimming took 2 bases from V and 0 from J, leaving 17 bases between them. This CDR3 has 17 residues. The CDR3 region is CASSLRRRGRTSYEQYF. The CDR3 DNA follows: TGTGCCAGCAGTTTACGTAGGAGGGGACGGACCTCCTACGAGCAGTACTTC.

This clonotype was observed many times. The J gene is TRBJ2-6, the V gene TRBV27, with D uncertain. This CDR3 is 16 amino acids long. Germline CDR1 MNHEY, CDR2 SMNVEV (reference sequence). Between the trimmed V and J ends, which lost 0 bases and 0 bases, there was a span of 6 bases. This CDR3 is CASSLSLGSGANVLTF. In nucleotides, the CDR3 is TGTGCCAGCAGTTTATCCCTGGGCTCTGGGGCCAACGTCCTGACTTTC.

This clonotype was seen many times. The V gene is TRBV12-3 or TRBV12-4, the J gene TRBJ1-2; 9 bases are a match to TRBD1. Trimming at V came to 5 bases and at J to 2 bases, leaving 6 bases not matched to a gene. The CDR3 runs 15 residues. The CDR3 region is CASSQGQGRNYGYTF. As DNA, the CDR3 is TGTGCCAGCAGTCAAGGACAGGGGCGGAACTATGGCTACACCTTC.

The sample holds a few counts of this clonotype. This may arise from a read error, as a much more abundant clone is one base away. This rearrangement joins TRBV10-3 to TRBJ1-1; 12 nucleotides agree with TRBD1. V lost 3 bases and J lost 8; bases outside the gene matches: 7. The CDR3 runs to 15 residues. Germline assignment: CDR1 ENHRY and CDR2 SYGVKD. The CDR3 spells CAISDLGTGGSEAFF. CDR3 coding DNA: TGTGCCATCAGTGATTTAGGGACAGGGGGCTCGGAAGCTTTCTTT.

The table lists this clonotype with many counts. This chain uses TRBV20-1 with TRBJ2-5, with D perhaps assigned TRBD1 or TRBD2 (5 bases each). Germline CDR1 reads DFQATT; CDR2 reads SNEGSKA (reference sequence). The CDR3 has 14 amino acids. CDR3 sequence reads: CSAGTRDRLETQYF. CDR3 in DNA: TGCAGCGCTGGGACCCGGGATCGACTGGAGACCCAGTACTTC.

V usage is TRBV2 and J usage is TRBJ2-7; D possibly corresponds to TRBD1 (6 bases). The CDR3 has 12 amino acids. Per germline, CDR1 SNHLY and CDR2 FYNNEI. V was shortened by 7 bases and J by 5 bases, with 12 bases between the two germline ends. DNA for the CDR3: TGTGCCAGCACCAGGGGAGAGGACGAGCAGTACTTC. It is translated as CASTRGEDEQYF. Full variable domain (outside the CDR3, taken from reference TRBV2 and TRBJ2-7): EPEVTQTPSHQVTQMGQEVILRCVPISNHLYFYWYRQILGQKVEFLVSFYNNEISEKSEIFDDQFSVERPDGSNFTLKIRSTKLEDSAMYFCASTRGEDEQYFGPGTRLTVT.

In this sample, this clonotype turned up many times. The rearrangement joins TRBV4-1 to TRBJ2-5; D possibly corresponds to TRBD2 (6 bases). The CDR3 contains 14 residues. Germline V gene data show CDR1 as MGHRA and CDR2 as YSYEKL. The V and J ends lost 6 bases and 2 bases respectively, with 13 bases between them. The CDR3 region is CASRKTGTQETQYF. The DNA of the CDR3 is TGCGCCAGCAGGAAAACCGGGACTCAAGAGACCCAGTACTTC.

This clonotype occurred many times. CDR3 DNA sequence: TGCAGTGTAAACCCCCAGGAGACCCAGTACTTC. Translating it yields CSVNPQETQYF. V and J are TRBV20-1 and TRBJ2-5, with D uncertain. V dropped 7 bases and J dropped 5 bases, with 11 bases sitting between them. Germline loops: CDR1 DFQATT, CDR2 SNEGSKA (reference sequence). The CDR3 spans 11 residues.

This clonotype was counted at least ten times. The CDR3 coding sequence is TGCGCCAGCAGGTGGGGGACAGGGAAAGGGGCCTCTGGAAACACCATATATTTT. It encodes CASRWGTGKGASGNTIYF. The rearrangement links TRBV4-1 to TRBJ1-3, with 9 bases fitting TRBD1. The V gene's germline CDR1 is MGHRA and CDR2 YSYEKL. V shed 6 bases and J 0 bases; nucleotides not matched to a gene: 12. The CDR3 spans 18 residues.

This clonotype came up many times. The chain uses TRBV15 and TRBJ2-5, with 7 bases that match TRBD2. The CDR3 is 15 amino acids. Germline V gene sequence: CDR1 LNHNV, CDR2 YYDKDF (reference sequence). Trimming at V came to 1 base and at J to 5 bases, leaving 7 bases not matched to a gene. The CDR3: CATSRGGRGAETQYF. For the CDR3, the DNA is TGTGCCACCAGCAGAGGAGGGAGGGGCGCGGAGACCCAGTACTTC.

The CDR3 coding sequence is TGTGCCAGCATGGGACAGGGAAGGAATGGCTACACCTTC. It yields the protein CASMGQGRNGYTF. The chain couples TRBV6-1 to TRBJ1-2; 9 bases fit TRBD1. The germline V gene encodes CDR1 MNHNS and CDR2 SASEGT. Trimming took 7 bases from V and 6 from J; bases not matched to a gene: 6. This CDR3 comprises 13 residues.

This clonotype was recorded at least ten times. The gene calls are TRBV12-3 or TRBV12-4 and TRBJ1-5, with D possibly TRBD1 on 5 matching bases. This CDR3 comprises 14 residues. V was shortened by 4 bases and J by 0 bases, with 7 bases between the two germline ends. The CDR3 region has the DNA TGTGCCAGCAGTTGGGGGGTTAGCAATCAGCCCCAGCATTTT. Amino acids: CASSWGVSNQPQHF.

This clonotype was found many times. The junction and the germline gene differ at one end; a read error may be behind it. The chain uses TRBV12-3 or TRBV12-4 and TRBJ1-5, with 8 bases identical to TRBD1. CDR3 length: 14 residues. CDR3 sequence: CASSGQGMSQSQHF. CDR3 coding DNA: TGTGCCAGCAGCGGACAGGGCATGAGTCAGTCCCAGCATTTT.

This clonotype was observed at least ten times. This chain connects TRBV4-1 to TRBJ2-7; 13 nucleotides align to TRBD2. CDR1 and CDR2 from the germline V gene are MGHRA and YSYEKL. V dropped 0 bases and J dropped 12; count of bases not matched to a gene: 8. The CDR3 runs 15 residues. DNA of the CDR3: TGCGCCAGCAGCCAAGATAGTGGACTAGCGGGGGCGCGGTACTTC. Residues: CASSQDSGLAGARYF.

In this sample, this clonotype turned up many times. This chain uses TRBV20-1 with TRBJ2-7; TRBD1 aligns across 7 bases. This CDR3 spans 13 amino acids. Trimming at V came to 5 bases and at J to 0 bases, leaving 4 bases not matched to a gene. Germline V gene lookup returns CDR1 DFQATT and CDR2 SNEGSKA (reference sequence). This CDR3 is CSAVGQDSYEQYF. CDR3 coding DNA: TGCAGTGCTGTAGGACAGGACTCCTACGAGCAGTACTTC.

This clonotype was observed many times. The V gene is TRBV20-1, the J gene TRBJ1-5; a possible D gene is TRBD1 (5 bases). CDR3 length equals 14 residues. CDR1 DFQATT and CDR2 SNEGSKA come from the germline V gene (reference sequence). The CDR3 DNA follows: TGCAGCGCATCAGGGACTTATAGCAATCAGCCCCAGCATTTT. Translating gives CSASGTYSNQPQHF.

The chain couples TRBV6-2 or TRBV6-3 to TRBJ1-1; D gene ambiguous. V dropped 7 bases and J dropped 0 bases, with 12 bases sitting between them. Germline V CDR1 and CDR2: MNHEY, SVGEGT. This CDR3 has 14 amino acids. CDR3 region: CASTPTTMNTEAFF. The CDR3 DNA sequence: TGTGCCAGCACCCCGACAACCATGAACACTGAAGCTTTCTTT.

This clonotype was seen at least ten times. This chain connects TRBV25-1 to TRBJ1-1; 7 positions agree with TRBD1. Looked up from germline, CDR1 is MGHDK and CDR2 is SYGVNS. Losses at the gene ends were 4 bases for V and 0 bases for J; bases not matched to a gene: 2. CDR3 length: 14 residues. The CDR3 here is CASSVTGLNTEAFF. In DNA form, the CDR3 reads TGTGCCAGCAGTGTGACAGGGTTGAACACTGAAGCTTTCTTT.

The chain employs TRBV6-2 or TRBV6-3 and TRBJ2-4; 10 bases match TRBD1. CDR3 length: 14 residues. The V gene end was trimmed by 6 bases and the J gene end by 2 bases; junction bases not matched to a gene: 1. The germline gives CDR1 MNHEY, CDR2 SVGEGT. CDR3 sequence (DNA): TGTGCCAGCAGGACAGGGGGCTCCAAAAACATTCAGTACTTC. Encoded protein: CASRTGGSKNIQYF.

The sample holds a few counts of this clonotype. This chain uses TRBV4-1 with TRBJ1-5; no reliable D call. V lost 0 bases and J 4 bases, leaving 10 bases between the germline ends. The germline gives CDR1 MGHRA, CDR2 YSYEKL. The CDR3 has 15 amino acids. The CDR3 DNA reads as TGCGCCAGCAGCCAAGATGGAGCAGCTAATCAGCCCCAGCATTTT. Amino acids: CASSQDGAANQPQHF.